This TCR beta chain was profiled in a study of radiotherapy plus CTLA-4 blockade in lung cancer. Study details: Disease control was present in around a third of patients, and objective responses in approximately 18%. Notes on the study in general: With interferon-beta, early dynamics of blood T cell clones were reported to best predict response.

Focal radiation with ipilimumab CTLA-4 blockade was given to patients with chemo-refractory metastatic non-small-cell lung cancer. On this clone itself: Its antigen remains unidentified.

The method was immunoSEQ multiplex PCR; TCRdb's version includes in-frame clones alone and lacks a portion of them. This table holds 26,000 or so clones, 79% found once. Between the trimmed V and J ends, which lost 7 bases and 2 bases, there was a span of 3 bases. The CDR3 has 10 residues. From germline, CDR1 is MNHNS and CDR2 SASEGT. The genes are TRBV6-1 and TRBJ2-7; D call uncertain. Sequenced material: peripheral blood, taken from a patient treated with radiotherapy plus ipilimumab. The receptor was isolated from a human donor with non-small cell lung cancer that progressed on radiotherapy plus ipilimumab. CDR3 DNA sequence: TGTGCCAGCAATGCCTACGAGCAGTACTTC. Protein sequence: CASNAYEQYF.